These 30 T cell receptor beta chains were all obtained from the same sample, sequenced in a study of regulatory T cells in long-lasting Graves disease. TCRdb analysed the reads with MiXCR anew, one entry per CDR3 protein. The profile shows approximately 730 distinct CDR3 sequences, around 55% of them singletons. PBMC RNA served as the TCR library source. Sequences were derived from peripheral blood mononuclear cells (PBMCs), sampled with antithyroid drug treatment, in newly diagnosed or persistent Graves disease (not recorded which). The receptors were gathered from a woman aged 35 to 49 with Graves disease.

This clonotype was observed a few times. The chain carries TRBV20-1 and TRBJ2-7, with D unclear. This CDR3 has 12 amino acids. Germline V CDR1 and CDR2: DFQATT, SNEGSKA (reference sequence). V was cut by 3 bases and J by 4 bases, with 10 bases left in between. The CDR3 loop reads CSARAPGYEQYF. The CDR3 bases are TGCAGTGCTAGGGCGCCAGGATACGAGCAGTACTTC.

The rearrangement uses TRBV12-1 and TRBJ2-2; the table's D gene call, TRBD1, was not cross checked with the DNA. TRBV12-1 is labeled a pseudogene. The CDR3 has 15 residues. The CDR3 loop reads CASSQKRGHTGELFF. In nucleotides, the CDR3 is TGTGCCAGCAGCCAAAAAAGGGGGCACACCGGGGAGCTGTTTTTT.

This clonotype was counted between two and nine times. The J gene is TRBJ2-2, the V gene TRBV5-4, with 9 bases fitting TRBD2. The CDR3 has 16 residues. V was pared by 1 base and J by 5 bases, with 6 bases of the junction left unmatched. Germline V CDR1 and CDR2: SGHNT, YYREEE (reference sequence). CDR3 residues: CASSLLGTSHTGELFF. The CDR3 nucleotides read TGTGCCAGCAGCTTGCTCGGGACTAGCCATACCGGGGAGCTGTTTTTT.

This chain uses TRBV6-2 or TRBV6-3 with TRBJ2-2, with D perhaps TRBD1 (5 bases). The CDR3 runs to 14 residues. Germline CDR1 is MNHEY and CDR2 is SVGEGT. V was pared by 6 bases and J by 1 base, with 9 bases between. The CDR3 protein is CASRGDLNTGELFF. DNA for the CDR3: TGTGCCAGCAGAGGGGATTTGAACACCGGGGAGCTGTTTTTT.

The chain links TRBV5-6 to TRBJ2-1, with 9 bases identical to TRBD1. The CDR3 runs to 15 residues. CDR1 is SGHDT, CDR2 YYEEEE, per germline. V shed 3 bases, J shed 4 bases, and the junction held 5 bases outside the gene matches. CDR3 DNA: TGTGCCAGCAGCTCCGGGACAGGGAGGTACAATGAGCAGTTCTTC. Translation: CASSSGTGRYNEQFF.

The sample holds a few counts of this clonotype. The chain joins TRBV3-1 to TRBJ2-7; D unresolved. Germline V gene sequence: CDR1 LGHDT, CDR2 YNNKEL (reference sequence). The V and J ends lost 1 base and 3 bases respectively, with 7 bases between them. This CDR3 comprises 13 residues. Written as DNA, the CDR3 is TGTGCCAGCAGCCAAGGCATCGGCTACGAGCAGTACTTC. Its protein is CASSQGIGYEQYF.

This clonotype is categorized as hyperexpanded (1% or more). This chain connects TRBV7-9 to TRBJ2-3; 8 bases match TRBD2. Germline lookup yields CDR1 SEHNR and CDR2 FQNEAQ (reference sequence). V trimming: 8 bases; J trimming: 1 base; junction bases outside the gene matches: 2. The CDR3 contains 13 residues. CDR3 loop: CASRREGTDTQYF. CDR3 bases: TGTGCCAGCCGGCGGGAGGGCACAGATACGCAGTATTTT.

The genes are TRBV6-1 and TRBJ2-3; D not certain. V was shortened by 4 bases and J by 11 bases, with 4 bases between the two germline ends. Germline values: CDR1 MNHNS, CDR2 SASEGT. This CDR3 spans 9 amino acids. Written as DNA, the CDR3 is TGTGCCAGCAGTGGGGGGCAGTATTTT. It translates to CASSGGQYF.

V is TRBV19 and J is TRBJ1-2; TRBD1 matches at 7 bases. The CDR3 spans 13 residues. V was pared by 5 bases and J by 7 bases, with 7 bases of the junction left unmatched. Germline values: CDR1 LNHDA, CDR2 SQIVND (reference sequence). CDR3 residues: CASSFRTGTGYTF. The CDR3 nucleotides are TGTGCCAGTAGTTTCCGGACAGGCACTGGCTACACCTTC.

The rearrangement uses TRBV6-2 or TRBV6-3 and TRBJ2-1; unclear D gene. CDR3 length equals 13 residues. CDR1 is MNHEY, CDR2 SVGEGT, per germline. Trimming left V 6 bases short and J 0 bases short, with 6 bases between. This CDR3 reads CASRLASYNEQFF. Written as DNA, the CDR3 is TGTGCCAGCAGATTGGCCTCCTACAATGAGCAGTTCTTC.

This clonotype was seen just once. V and J are TRBV7-9 and TRBJ2-7; 16 nucleotides align to TRBD2. CDR3 size: 17 residues. J was trimmed by 0 bases and V by 5 bases; bases with no gene match: 4. CDR1 is SEHNR and CDR2 is FQNEAQ in the germline V gene (reference sequence). CDR3 coding DNA: TGTGCCAGCAGCGCCGGGACTAGCGGGAGGGTCTCCTACGAGCAGTACTTC. Translating gives CASSAGTSGRVSYEQYF.

This clonotype was seen only a few times. This rearrangement joins TRBV7-8 to TRBJ1-6, with TRBD1 as a possible D gene (5 bases). V lost 3 bases and J 4 bases, leaving 7 bases between the germline ends. This CDR3 is 14 amino acids long. Germline values: CDR1 SGHVS, CDR2 FQNEAQ. CDR3 nucleotide sequence: TGTGCCAGCAGCTTGGGACGGTATAATTCACCCCTCCACTTT. Translating gives CASSLGRYNSPLHF.

The chain uses TRBV20-1 and TRBJ2-1, with 10 nucleotides matching TRBD2. The CDR3 runs to 15 residues. Germline V gene data show CDR1 as DFQATT and CDR2 as SNEGSKA (reference sequence). Trimming took 6 bases from V and 3 from J; bases not matched to a gene: 8. The CDR3 here is CSARILAGFYNEQFF. As DNA, the CDR3 is TGCAGTGCCAGGATACTAGCGGGATTCTACAATGAGCAGTTCTTC.

The chain couples TRBV6-6 to TRBJ2-7, with D tentatively TRBD1 (6 bases). CDR3 size: 13 residues. Germline CDR1 MNHNY, CDR2 SVGAGI (reference sequence). V was pared by 6 bases and J by 3 bases, with 12 bases between. The CDR3 loop reads CASSPGTIYEQYF. DNA of the CDR3: TGTGCCAGCAGCCCGGGGACAATCTACGAGCAGTACTTC.

The genes are TRBV12-3 or TRBV12-4 and TRBJ2-1, with 8 bases identical to TRBD2. V shed 3 bases and J 6 bases; nucleotides not matched to a gene: 7. The CDR3 extends over 15 amino acids. This chain's CDR3 is CASSFGREAFNEQFF. DNA for the CDR3: TGTGCCAGCAGTTTTGGGCGGGAGGCCTTCAATGAGCAGTTCTTC.

The chain joins TRBV9 to TRBJ2-2; no firm D call. The germline CDR1 and CDR2 sequences are SGDLS and YYNGEE. This CDR3 is 14 amino acids long. Trimming pared 3 bases from V and 5 bases from J, leaving 11 bases between. In nucleotides, the CDR3 is TGTGCCAGCAGCGATGGGGTTTTGACCGGGGAGCTGTTTTTT. This codes for CASSDGVLTGELFF.

This chain joins TRBV4-1 and TRBJ2-7; unclear D gene. This CDR3 is 17 amino acids long. V was trimmed by 0 bases and J by 1 base, leaving 16 bases between them. Germline CDR1 and CDR2: MGHRA and YSYEKL. CDR3 protein: CASSQDTRRADSYEQYF. CDR3 nucleotides: TGCGCCAGCAGCCAAGATACTCGGCGCGCTGATTCCTACGAGCAGTACTTC.

There are a few counts of this clonotype. The rearrangement uses TRBV6-2 or TRBV6-3 and TRBJ1-2; D remains ambiguous. Germline V gene lookup returns CDR1 MNHEY and CDR2 SVGEGT. The CDR3 covers 12 residues. The V and J ends lost 3 bases and 3 bases respectively, with 5 bases between them. Here the CDR3 DNA reads TGTGCCAGCAGTTATCACGACTATGGCTACACCTTC. Amino acid sequence: CASSYHDYGYTF.

A few counts support this clonotype. The rearrangement uses TRBV6-1 and TRBJ2-4; weak D call: TRBD1 (5 bases). The V end was cut by 2 bases, the J end by 2 bases, with 13 bases between. This CDR3 region has 16 residues. Per germline, CDR1 MNHNS and CDR2 SASEGT. CDR3 sequence reads: CASSEWTRATKNIQYF. The CDR3 DNA reads TGTGCCAGCAGTGAATGGACAAGGGCTACCAAAAACATTCAGTACTTC.

The chain carries TRBV6-6 and TRBJ2-1; no clear D. This CDR3 is 11 amino acids long. Trimming cost V 2 bases and J 7 bases, with 3 bases left between them. Germline CDR1 and CDR2: MNHNY and SVGAGI (reference sequence). This CDR3 reads CASSYRNEQFF. The CDR3 DNA reads as TGTGCCAGCAGTTACAGGAATGAGCAGTTCTTC.

The V gene is TRBV7-3, the J gene TRBJ1-5; 7 bases are shared with TRBD1. The V gene end was trimmed by 1 base and the J gene end by 2 bases; junction bases not matched to a gene: 5. The CDR3 has 16 residues. Germline lookup yields CDR1 SGHTA and CDR2 FQGTGA. CDR3 nucleotide sequence: TGTGCCAGCAGCTTAATTGGAACAGGGGGCAATCAGCCCCAGCATTTT. This codes for CASSLIGTGGNQPQHF.

The rearrangement joins TRBV28 to TRBJ1-5; D gene unclear. Trimming pared 3 bases from V and 7 bases from J, leaving 10 bases between. The CDR3 totals 13 residues. The germline V gene encodes CDR1 MDHEN and CDR2 SYDVKM. CDR3 DNA: TGTGCCAGCAGTTTGGGCAGCGGGCAGCCCCAGCATTTT. Translating gives CASSLGSGQPQHF.

This clonotype was observed a single time. This rearrangement joins TRBV23-1 to TRBJ1-1; unclear D gene. TRBV23-1 is labeled an ORF, and its function is uncertain. The CDR3 length is 15 residues. With 2 bases removed from V and 2 bases from J, the gap between germline ends came to 12 bases. Written as DNA, the CDR3 is TGCGCCAGCAGTCAAGTAAGATTAGAAAACACTGAAGCTTTCTTT. The encoded protein is CASSQVRLENTEAFF.

This clonotype has a handful of counts. This rearrangement joins TRBV5-1 to TRBJ1-4; D unclear. V gave up 5 bases and J gave up 3 bases, with 8 bases separating them. Germline V lookup: CDR1 SGHRS, CDR2 YFSETQ. CDR3 length equals 13 residues. CDR3 DNA: TGCGCCAGCAGTCCCAGCCCTAATGAAAAACTGTTTTTT. It translates to CASSPSPNEKLFF.

V and J are TRBV5-1 and TRBJ2-1; D unresolved. Germline V gene lookup returns CDR1 SGHRS and CDR2 YFSETQ. The CDR3 length is 16 residues. Trimming removed 5 bases from V and 0 bases from J, with 15 bases in between. The CDR3 spells CASRRRTTSSYNEQFF. The CDR3 coding sequence is TGCGCCAGCAGGCGAAGAACTACCAGCTCCTACAATGAGCAGTTCTTC.

As regards this clonotype: The junction differs from germline at one of its ends, possibly a read error. The chain employs TRBV6-6 and TRBJ2-1; 12 nucleotides line up with TRBD2. Germline V lookup: CDR1 MNHNY, CDR2 SVGAGI (reference sequence). This CDR3 has 15 residues. The CDR3 nucleotides read TGTGCCAGCAGTGACTCTAGCGGGAGGGCCTATGAGCAGTTCTTC. Translation gives CASSDSSGRAYEQFF.

The V gene is TRBV28, the J gene TRBJ1-5; D possibly corresponds to TRBD1 (5 bases). Trimming removed 4 bases from V and 6 bases from J, with 7 bases in between. This CDR3 has 12 residues. Germline V gene lookup returns CDR1 MDHEN and CDR2 SYDVKM. The CDR3 region has the DNA TGTGCCAGCAGTTCTGGGGGTCAGCCCCAGCATTTT. It yields the protein CASSSGGQPQHF.

This clonotype has a handful of counts. The gene calls are TRBV20-1 and TRBJ2-2; 7 positions agree with TRBD1. CDR1 and CDR2 from the germline V gene are DFQATT and SNEGSKA (reference sequence). The ends lost 6 bases at V and 2 bases at J; junction bases unmatched: 6. The CDR3 consists of 14 residues. The CDR3 DNA sequence: TGCAGTGCGATTCAGGGGGTTAACACCGGGGAGCTGTTTTTT. Translation gives CSAIQGVNTGELFF.

The chain uses TRBV19 and TRBJ2-1; 7 positions agree with TRBD2. Germline trimming cut 6 bases from V and 8 bases from J; bases unmatched to any gene: 10. Germline V lookup: CDR1 LNHDA, CDR2 SQIVND (reference sequence). The CDR3 covers 14 residues. CDR3 DNA: TGTGCCAGTAGCCCCACCGGGAGGATAGATGAGCAGTTCTTC. Translating gives CASSPTGRIDEQFF.

A few counts support this clonotype. V usage is TRBV7-9 and J usage is TRBJ2-1; D remains ambiguous. Germline V gives CDR1 SEHNR, CDR2 FQNEAQ (reference sequence). With 0 bases removed from V and 10 bases from J, the gap between germline ends came to 7 bases. The CDR3 sequence is 12 residues long. The DNA of the CDR3 is TGTGCCAGCAGCTTAGCCTCTATCGAGCAGTTCTTC. Its protein is CASSLASIEQFF.